These T cell receptor beta chains were read from a single sample in a study of T cells after yellow fever vaccination. Each CDR3 protein gets one entry after TCRdb re-called the 5' RACE reads with MiXCR. The data contain around 530,000 distinct CDR3 sequences, roughly a sixth of them singletons. The sample consisted of PBMCs, taken about 5 days after the first yellow fever vaccination. The receptors originated from a man between 18 and 29 years old who received the YFV17D yellow fever vaccine. The CDR3 runs from the conserved cysteine through the conserved F or W. A D gene is named only where the DNA matches it firmly. Clone size is shown for a subset of rows, as once, few, many or a class of expanded clone.

size | D | J | V | CDR3 | DNA
few | NA | TRBJ1-2 | TRBV5-5 | CASSLNAFGYTF | TGTGCCAGCAGCTTGAATGCGTTTGGCTACACCTTC
few | NA | TRBJ1-4 | TRBV27 | CASRSIGAATNEKLFF | TGTGCCAGCAGATCCATAGGGGCAGCAACTAATGAAAAACTGTTTTTT
few | NA | TRBJ2-1 | TRBV12-5 | CASGLVNEQFF | TGTGCTAGTGGTTTGGTAAATGAGCAGTTCTTC
many | NA | TRBJ2-3 | TRBV4-3 | CASSRGGGTDTQYF | TGCGCCAGCAGCCGGGGGGGCGGCACAGATACGCAGTATTTT
many | NA | TRBJ1-3 | TRBV6-5 | CASSYSTAGNTIYF | TGTGCCAGCAGTTATTCGACAGCTGGAAACACCATATATTTT
NA | NA | TRBJ2-2 | TRBV14 | CASSQDMGTNTGELFF | TGTGCCAGCAGCCAAGATATGGGCACAAACACCGGGGAGCTGTTTTTT
NA | NA | TRBJ2-2 | TRBV27 | CASSPQPGPYTGELFF | TGTGCCAGCAGTCCCCAGCCGGGACCCTACACCGGGGAGCTGTTTTTT
few | TRBD1 | TRBJ2-3 | TRBV5-1 | CASSIGQETDTQYF | TGCGCCAGCAGCATTGGACAGGAAACAGATACGCAGTATTTT
few | TRBD2 | TRBJ2-7 | TRBV10-2 | CASRLAGSSYEQYF | TGCGCCAGCAGACTAGCGGGGAGCTCCTACGAGCAGTACTTC
few | TRBD2 | TRBJ2-2 | TRBV2 | CASEKGTSESGELFF | TGTGCCAGCGAAAAAGGGACTAGCGAGTCCGGGGAGCTGTTTTTT
NA | TRBD1 | TRBJ2-1 | TRBV7-6 | CASSLDRGRNEQFF | TGTGCCAGCAGCTTAGACAGGGGGCGCAATGAGCAGTTCTTC
NA | TRBD2 | TRBJ2-3 | TRBV20-1 | CSATTTVLSSGGETSTDTQYF | TGCAGTGCTACAACGACCGTGCTTTCTAGCGGGGGGGAGACTAGCACAGATACGCAGTATTTT
many | NA | TRBJ2-2 | TRBV20-1 | CSARDLGEDTGELFF | TGCAGTGCTAGAGATCTAGGGGAGGACACCGGGGAGCTGTTTTTT
NA | NA | TRBJ2-5 | TRBV9 | CASSLSAYPQETQYF | TGTGCCAGCAGCCTAAGCGCCTACCCTCAAGAGACCCAGTACTTC
NA | TRBD2 | TRBJ2-3 | TRBV5-1 | CASSLAPAGTLSGGDTQYF | TGCGCCAGCAGCTTGGCGCCCGCCGGGACTTTGTCCGGGGGGGATACGCAGTATTTT
few | TRBD2 | TRBJ2-3 | TRBV11-2 | CASSSQGGLAGGHLPDTQYF | TGTGCCAGCAGCTCGCAAGGGGGACTAGCGGGGGGGCATTTGCCAGATACGCAGTATTTT
few | NA | TRBJ2-6 | TRBV6-5 | CASSYLSSPGANVLTF | TGTGCCAGCAGTTACCTTAGTAGCCCTGGGGCCAACGTCCTGACTTTC
NA | NA | TRBJ1-1 | TRBV5-1 | CASSFQGDTAFF | TGCGCCAGCAGCTTTCAGGGAGATACGGCTTTCTTT
once | NA | TRBJ2-1 | TRBV20-1 | CSARAHTKYNEQFF | TGCAGTGCTAGAGCTCATACTAAATACAATGAGCAGTTCTTC
few | NA | TRBJ1-6 | TRBV7-9 | CASSWEDTNSPLHF | TGTGCCAGCAGCTGGGAGGACACTAATTCACCCCTCCACTTT
NA | TRBD1 | TRBJ1-3 | TRBV7-2 | CASSLFGQGLDTIYF | TGTGCCAGCAGCTTATTCGGACAGGGGTTAGACACCATATATTTT
NA | NA | TRBJ2-4 | TRBV7-9 | CASSSEYIQYF | TGTGCCAGCAGCTCCGAGTACATTCAGTACTTC